What follows are 24 T cell receptor beta chains derived from one specimen sequenced in a study of cytomegalovirus exposure and HLA in healthy donors. Profiled with immunoSEQ multiplex PCR; TCRdb holds only in-frame clones, not every one. The sample lists 55,000 to 80,000 clones; approximately 95% were seen once. The sample was PBMCs. Receptors originate from a woman under 30 in good health and CMV-seropositive.

The chain has TRBV10-1 and TRBJ1-1; D is possibly TRBD1 (5 bases). Trimming pared 0 bases from V and 6 bases from J, leaving 11 bases between. CDR3 length equals 14 residues. CDR1 WNHNN and CDR2 SYGVQD come from the germline V gene (reference sequence). The CDR3 spells CASSESGEEAEAFF. Here the CDR3 DNA reads TGCGCCAGCAGTGAGTCGGGGGAGGAGGCTGAAGCTTTCTTT.

This rearrangement joins TRBV30 to TRBJ2-3; 7 nucleotides agree with TRBD1. Germline V gene sequence: CDR1 GTSNPN, CDR2 SVGIG (reference sequence). V lost 5 bases and J lost 8; bases outside the gene matches: 4. The CDR3 sequence is 11 residues long. The CDR3 DNA follows: TGTGCCTGGTCCGGACAGGTTACGCAGTATTTT. It specifies CAWSGQVTQYF.

The chain has TRBV12-2 and TRBJ1-5. TRBV12-2 is marked as a pseudogene. CDR3 length: 18 residues. CDR3 region: CASRVMRALPFCNQPQHF. DNA of the CDR3: TGTGCAAGTCGTGTGATGCGGGCTCTTCCCTTTTGCAATCAGCCCCAGCATTTT.

This clone has just one count. The chain uses TRBV6-5 and TRBJ2-5, with 9 nucleotides matching TRBD2. Germline loops: CDR1 MNHEY, CDR2 SVGAGI. V gave up 6 bases and J gave up 5 bases; unmatched junction bases: 7. The CDR3 extends over 14 amino acids. The CDR3 loop is CASRSSGGTETQYF. DNA of the CDR3: TGTGCCAGCAGATCGAGCGGGGGGACGGAGACCCAGTACTTC.

CDR3 in amino acids: CASSSSGTGVSEQYF. CDR3 DNA: TGCGCCAGCAGCAGCTCCGGGACAGGGGTAAGCGAGCAGTACTTC. The rearrangement links TRBV5-1 to TRBJ2-7, with TRBD1 matching over 10 bases. This CDR3 has 15 residues. J gave up 6 bases and V 4 bases, and 10 bases lay outside the gene matches. Germline CDR1 is SGHRS and CDR2 is YFSETQ. The full variable domain, rest sourced from reference TRBV5-1 and TRBJ2-7, is KAGVTQTPRYLIKTRGQQVTLSCSPISGHRSVSWYQQTPGQGLQFLFEYFSETQRNKGNFPGRFSGRQFSNSRSEMNVSTLELGDSALYLCASSSSGTGVSEQYFGPGTRLTVT.

The V and J genes are TRBV2 and TRBJ2-1, with 12 positions matching TRBD2. From germline, CDR1 is SNHLY and CDR2 FYNNEI. The CDR3 runs to 13 residues. J lost 6 bases, V lost 11 bases, and 5 bases had no gene match. DNA of the CDR3: TGTGCCCGCTCTAGCGGGGGGGCCAATGAGCAGTTCTTC. Encoded protein: CARSSGGANEQFF.

This clone appeared once. The chain carries TRBV28 and TRBJ1-1; D might be TRBD1 (6 bases). Trimming stripped 1 base from V and 1 base from J, with 10 bases between. The CDR3 contains 15 residues. Germline V gene data show CDR1 as MDHEN and CDR2 as SYDVKM. This CDR3 is CASSLYRGANTEAFF. The CDR3 nucleotides are TGTGCCAGCAGTTTATATCGGGGGGCGAACACTGAAGCTTTCTTT.

The J gene is TRBJ1-2, the V gene TRBV4-2, with no clear D. The ends were cut back, 1 base at V and 8 bases at J, with 17 bases in the middle. The CDR3 has 15 amino acids. Germline CDR1 LGHNA, CDR2 YNFKEQ. The CDR3 sequence is CASSQGVGDGLGYTF. The CDR3 DNA reads as TGTGCCAGCAGCCAAGGGGTCGGGGATGGACTAGGCTACACCTTC.

The rearrangement uses TRBV9 and TRBJ1-1, with 8 bases that match TRBD1. This CDR3 has 14 amino acids. Germline values: CDR1 SGDLS, CDR2 YYNGEE. J was trimmed by 7 bases and V by 3 bases; bases with no gene match: 8. The CDR3 DNA is TGTGCCAGCAGCGGAAAGACAGGGGTTGATGAAGCTTTCTTT. This codes for CASSGKTGVDEAFF.

The chain uses TRBV2 and TRBJ1-2; weak D call: TRBD1 (5 bases). Looked up from germline, CDR1 is SNHLY and CDR2 is FYNNEI. The CDR3 is 15 amino acids. Trimming left V 2 bases short and J 4 bases short, with 14 bases between. CDR3 amino acids: CASSESGARGYGYTF. CDR3 bases: TGTGCCAGCAGTGAAAGCGGGGCCCGGGGCTATGGCTACACCTTC.

This chain links TRBV7-8 with TRBJ1-5; D unclear. V shed 3 bases and J shed 6 bases, with 6 bases lying between them. The CDR3 spans 12 residues. Germline V gene data show CDR1 as SGHVS and CDR2 as FQNEAQ. The CDR3, as DNA: TGTGCCAGCAGCTTCCTCGGTCAGCCCCAGCATTTT. Its translation is CASSFLGQPQHF.

This chain connects TRBV27 to TRBJ2-7, with D maybe TRBD2 (6 bases). The CDR3 contains 13 residues. The germline V gene encodes CDR1 MNHEY and CDR2 SMNVEV (reference sequence). Trimming left V 2 bases short and J 6 bases short, with 11 bases between. This CDR3 reads CASSLERGGEQYF. The DNA of the CDR3 is TGTGCCAGCAGTTTAGAGAGGGGAGGCGAGCAGTACTTC.

This clone was seen just once. The rearrangement joins TRBV6-6 to TRBJ2-1, with 8 bases that match TRBD2. The CDR3 covers 16 residues. Per germline, CDR1 MNHNY and CDR2 SVGAGI (reference sequence). J gave up 9 bases and V 3 bases, and 13 bases lay outside the gene matches. The CDR3 is CASSYSFGGGRSEQFF. CDR3 sequence (DNA): TGTGCCAGCAGTTATAGCTTCGGGGGGGGGCGGAGTGAGCAGTTCTTC.

The DNA for the CDR3 is TGCGCCAGCAGCTTGGCCCGTAAGCAGTTCTTC. The encoded protein is CASSLARKQFF. This chain uses TRBV5-1 with TRBJ2-1; no clear D. Trimming left V 0 bases short and J 11 bases short, with 6 bases between. CDR3 length: 11 residues. Germline CDR1 reads SGHRS; CDR2 reads YFSETQ.

J is TRBJ2-7 and V is TRBV5-4, with 7 bases matching TRBD1. The CDR3 runs 13 residues. CDR1 is SGHNT and CDR2 is YYREEE in the germline V gene (reference sequence). V was pared by 4 bases and J by 4 bases, with 5 bases of the junction left unmatched. DNA for the CDR3: TGTGCCAGCAGCCCCGGGACAGAATACGAGCAGTACTTC. It codes for CASSPGTEYEQYF.

The rearrangement joins TRBV9 to TRBJ1-3, with 7 nucleotides matching TRBD1. The CDR3 is 14 residues long. Germline V gene data show CDR1 as SGDLS and CDR2 as YYNGEE. The V segment lost 4 bases and the J segment 4 bases; nucleotides outside the gene matches: 5. The CDR3 reads CASSFTGVGNTIYF. CDR3 bases: TGTGCCAGCAGCTTCACAGGGGTCGGAAACACCATATATTTT.

The chain joins TRBV6-6 to TRBJ2-4; TRBD1 might be the D (6 bases). The CDR3 is 16 residues long. The germline V gene encodes CDR1 MNHNY and CDR2 SVGAGI (reference sequence). V lost 6 bases and J lost 5, with 20 bases in between. The CDR3 nucleotides are TGTGCCAGCAGAAGAGAGGGGGTCGGCTCCGAAAACATTCAGTACTTC. It encodes CASRREGVGSENIQYF.

The gene calls are TRBV6-6 and TRBJ1-5, with D hard to call. The V and J ends lost 6 bases and 8 bases respectively, with 14 bases between them. Per germline, CDR1 MNHNY and CDR2 SVGAGI (reference sequence). The CDR3 length is 13 residues. The CDR3 reads CASRGIGREPQHF. The CDR3, as DNA: TGTGCCAGCAGAGGAATAGGGAGGGAGCCCCAGCATTTT.

The V and J genes are TRBV30 and TRBJ1-2, with D possibly TRBD1 on 5 matching bases. Germline assignment: CDR1 GTSNPN and CDR2 SVGIG (reference sequence). This CDR3 contains 14 residues. V was pared by 4 bases and J by 3 bases, with 15 bases between. Here the CDR3 DNA reads TGTGCCTGGACGACAGCTTGGTCGTACTATGGCTACACCTTC. This translates into CAWTTAWSYYGYTF. The full variable domain, rest sourced from reference TRBV30 and TRBJ1-2, is SQTIHQWPATLVQPVGSPLSLECTVEGTSNPNLYWYRQAAGRGLQLLFYSVGIGQISSEVPQNLSASRPQDRQFILSSKKLLLSDSGFYLCAWTTAWSYYGYTFGSGTRLTVV.

The chain carries TRBV4-1 and TRBJ1-4; D may be TRBD1 (5 bases). The CDR3 is 15 amino acids. With 0 bases removed from V and 10 bases from J, the gap between germline ends came to 15 bases. The germline gives CDR1 MGHRA, CDR2 YSYEKL. This CDR3 is CASSQEGLLVGKLFF. The CDR3, as DNA: TGCGCCAGCAGCCAAGAGGGACTGCTGGTTGGAAAACTGTTTTTT.

CDR3 loop: CASSLQRQGTYEQYF. CDR3 DNA sequence: TGTGCCAGCAGTTTACAACGACAGGGCACCTACGAGCAGTACTTC. This chain links TRBV27 with TRBJ2-7, with 7 positions matching TRBD1. In germline, CDR1 is MNHEY, CDR2 SMNVEV (reference sequence). The CDR3 spans 15 residues. J was trimmed by 2 bases and V by 2 bases; bases with no gene match: 6.

This rearrangement joins TRBV11-1 to TRBJ2-1; TRBD1 aligns across 7 bases. The CDR3 length is 15 residues. Germline CDR1 SGHAT, CDR2 FQDESV (reference sequence). The V gene end was trimmed by 4 bases and the J gene end by 0 bases; junction bases not matched to a gene: 3. The CDR3 coding sequence is TGTGCCAGCAGCTGGGCAGGGGGCTCCTACAATGAGCAGTTCTTC. Encoded protein: CASSWAGGSYNEQFF.

The chain joins TRBV9 to TRBJ1-1, with D tentatively TRBD1 (6 bases). Germline values: CDR1 SGDLS, CDR2 YYNGEE. The CDR3 runs to 15 residues. The V end was cut by 0 bases, the J end by 4 bases, with 13 bases between. The CDR3 DNA follows: TGTGCCAGCAGCGTAGTTCCAGGGGAAGGCACTGAAGCTTTCTTT. This translates into CASSVVPGEGTEAFF.

V usage is TRBV19 and J usage is TRBJ2-3, with TRBD2 as a possible D gene (6 bases). This CDR3 comprises 16 residues. V was clipped by 6 bases and J by 2 bases, with 18 bases between them. Germline CDR1 and CDR2: LNHDA and SQIVND (reference sequence). CDR3: CASRHLAGPTTDTQYF. The CDR3 DNA sequence: TGTGCCAGTAGGCATCTCGCGGGGCCCACCACAGATACGCAGTATTTT.